Below, 22 T cell receptor beta chains from the same sample are listed, as sequenced in a study of radiation and T cells in renal cell carcinoma. Time point: baseline pretreatment blood. Treatment denoted: 15 Gy SBRT to primary tumor, nephrectomy 4 weeks later. Generated by immunoSEQ multiplex PCR, the TCRdb table keeps only in-frame clones and is missing some. The sample lists approximately 94,000 clones; under 90% were seen once. The sample was blood, taken from a patient whose treatment included radiotherapy and nephrectomy. These receptors all come from a man in his 60s with renal cell carcinoma.

This chain joins TRBV6-5 and TRBJ2-1; D is perhaps TRBD1 (6 bases). The CDR3 contains 15 residues. The germline V gene encodes CDR1 MNHEY and CDR2 SVGAGI. V was clipped by 0 bases and J by 7 bases, with 13 bases between them. Here the CDR3 DNA reads TGTGCCAGCAGTTACTCTATGGGGGCGCGGAATGAGCAGTTCTTC. This codes for CASSYSMGARNEQFF.

This clone was detected only a few times. This chain connects TRBV2 to TRBJ1-1, with D tentatively TRBD1 (5 bases). The CDR3 loop spans 12 amino acids. Deletions cut 7 bases from V and 4 bases from J, with 10 bases between. Germline-derived CDR1 and CDR2 are SNHLY and FYNNEI. The CDR3: CASIQAGTEAFF. In DNA, the CDR3 is TGTGCCAGCATACAGGCCGGCACTGAAGCTTTCTTT.

The chain is built from TRBV7-3 and TRBJ2-3; possibly TRBD1 for D (5 bases). The CDR3 loop spans 14 amino acids. CDR1 is SGHTA, CDR2 FQGTGA, per germline. Trimming stripped 5 bases from V and 2 bases from J, with 11 bases between. The chain's CDR3 is CASSPGLHTDTQYF. DNA of the CDR3: TGTGCCAGCAGCCCAGGGTTGCACACAGATACGCAGTATTTT.

The chain has TRBV5-4 and TRBJ2-7; possible D gene TRBD2, 5 bases. Trimming pared 1 base from V and 6 bases from J, leaving 11 bases between. The CDR3 has 13 residues. Per germline, CDR1 SGHNT and CDR2 YYREEE (reference sequence). The CDR3, as DNA: TGTGCCAGCAGCTTGAATTCGGGGAGCGAGCAGTACTTC. Protein sequence: CASSLNSGSEQYF.

The chain employs TRBV2 and TRBJ1-4; the D gene is possibly TRBD1 (6 bases). This CDR3 has 14 residues. Germline V gene data show CDR1 as SNHLY and CDR2 as FYNNEI. Trimming took 5 bases from V and 5 from J, leaving 12 bases between them. CDR3 sequence reads: CASSSGDGNEKLFF. CDR3 DNA sequence: TGTGCCAGCAGTTCAGGGGATGGGAATGAAAAACTGTTTTTT.

Here the CDR3 DNA reads TGCGCCAGCAGCCAAGGGCTAGCGGGCCGGGAGCAGTACTTC. Amino acid sequence: CASSQGLAGREQYF. The chain recombines TRBV4-1 with TRBJ2-7; 8 bases are a match to TRBD2. The length of the CDR3 is 14 residues. Germline loops: CDR1 MGHRA, CDR2 YSYEKL. Unmatched junction bases numbered 6, after V lost 1 base and J lost 7 bases.

This chain uses TRBV27 with TRBJ2-6; D gene unclear. The V and J ends lost 5 bases and 2 bases respectively, with 4 bases between them. Per germline, CDR1 MNHEY and CDR2 SMNVEV (reference sequence). The CDR3 loop spans 13 amino acids. The CDR3 DNA is TGTGCCAGCAGTCCCACTGGGGCCAACGTCCTGACTTTC. Protein product: CASSPTGANVLTF. Full variable domain (outside the CDR3, taken from reference TRBV27 and TRBJ2-6): EAQVTQNPRYLITVTGKKLTVTCSQNMNHEYMSWYRQDPGLGLRQIYYSMNVEVTDKGDVPEGYKVSRKEKRNFPLILESPSPNQTSLYFCASSPTGANVLTFGAGSRLTVL.

The chain links TRBV5-1 to TRBJ2-7; perhaps TRBD1 as D (6 bases). Trimming stripped 4 bases from V and 5 bases from J, with 13 bases between. Germline lookup yields CDR1 SGHRS and CDR2 YFSETQ. The CDR3 consists of 13 residues. This chain's CDR3 is CASSRTGYDEQYF. Here the CDR3 DNA reads TGCGCCAGCAGCAGAACAGGGTACGACGAGCAGTACTTC.

The chain recombines TRBV5-1 with TRBJ1-4; D remains ambiguous. The CDR3 is made up of 15 amino acids. Trimming removed 3 bases from V and 5 bases from J, with 14 bases in between. Germline V CDR1 and CDR2: SGHRS, YFSETQ. The CDR3 loop reads CASSWTGISNEKLFF. CDR3 DNA sequence: TGCGCCAGCAGCTGGACCGGGATCTCAAATGAAAAACTGTTTTTT. Full variable domain (rest looked up from reference TRBV5-1 and TRBJ1-4): KAGVTQTPRYLIKTRGQQVTLSCSPISGHRSVSWYQQTPGQGLQFLFEYFSETQRNKGNFPGRFSGRQFSNSRSEMNVSTLELGDSALYLCASSWTGISNEKLFFGSGTQLSVL.

J is TRBJ1-1 and V is TRBV4-3, with D hard to call. V was shortened by 0 bases and J by 4 bases, with 12 bases between the two germline ends. CDR1 and CDR2 (germline): LGHNA, YSLEER. The CDR3 contains 15 residues. CDR3 protein: CASSQDTGLSTEAFF. Here the CDR3 DNA reads TGCGCCAGCAGCCAAGATACGGGGTTGAGCACTGAAGCTTTCTTT.

DNA for the CDR3: TGCGCCAGCAGGGGAGGGGGGCAAGAGCAGTACTTC. This sequence encodes CASRGGGQEQYF. The V gene is TRBV5-1, the J gene TRBJ2-7, with a tentative D call TRBD2 (7 bases). The germline V and J ends were trimmed by 5 bases and 7 bases, with 13 bases remaining between them. Germline assignment: CDR1 SGHRS and CDR2 YFSETQ. The CDR3 loop spans 12 amino acids.

The rearrangement joins TRBV10-3 to TRBJ2-2, with 7 nucleotides matching TRBD2. CDR1 ENHRY and CDR2 SYGVKD come from the germline V gene. This CDR3 contains 17 residues. J gave up 6 bases and V 2 bases, and 12 bases lay outside the gene matches. CDR3 nucleotides: TGTGCCATCAGTGAGCCTTGGGGGGGAGCGGTAGCCGGGGAGCTGTTTTTT. Translated: CAISEPWGGAVAGELFF.

The V and J genes are TRBV4-3 and TRBJ1-1; D remains ambiguous. Trimming pared 0 bases from V and 1 base from J, leaving 12 bases between. Germline values: CDR1 LGHNA, CDR2 YSLEER. The CDR3 spans 16 residues. The CDR3 DNA reads as TGCGCCAGCAGCCAAGATACGGCAGGAGAGAACACTGAAGCTTTCTTT. Translating it yields CASSQDTAGENTEAFF.

This clone has just one count. The chain is built from TRBV19 and TRBJ2-1; D not resolved. Germline values: CDR1 LNHDA, CDR2 SQIVND (reference sequence). The CDR3 has 15 amino acids. Trimming shortened V by 3 bases and J by 5 bases, and 14 bases separated the two germline ends. The CDR3 sequence is CASSIWASEDNEQFF. Written as DNA, the CDR3 is TGTGCCAGTAGTATTTGGGCCTCTGAGGACAATGAGCAGTTCTTC.

This sequence joins TRBV25-1 and TRBJ2-7; unclear D gene. V was pared by 0 bases and J by 7 bases, with 19 bases between. From germline, CDR1 is MGHDK and CDR2 SYGVNS. The CDR3 loop spans 16 amino acids. CDR3 in DNA: TGTGCCAGCAGTGAATATATCAGCAGTCCGAACGGGGAGCAGTACTTC. Its translation: CASSEYISSPNGEQYF.

The chain carries TRBV4-2 and TRBJ1-1, with TRBD1 matching over 8 bases. V lost 2 bases, J lost 1 base, and 6 bases stayed unmatched. The germline gives CDR1 LGHNA, CDR2 YNFKEQ. The CDR3 runs 16 residues. In DNA form, the CDR3 reads TGTGCCAGCAGCCAACATCCGGGACAGGCGAACACTGAAGCTTTCTTT. Translating it yields CASSQHPGQANTEAFF.

The chain uses TRBV7-8 and TRBJ1-2; tentatively, D is TRBD1 (6 bases). The CDR3 spans 14 residues. V was shortened by 5 bases and J by 6 bases, with 16 bases between the two germline ends. Germline V gene sequence: CDR1 SGHVS, CDR2 FQNEAQ. DNA of the CDR3: TGTGCCAGCAGCCCGATAAGACAGGTCCATGGCTACACCTTC. The encoded protein is CASSPIRQVHGYTF.

The V gene is TRBV2, the J gene TRBJ1-2, with D perhaps matching TRBD1 (5 bases). The CDR3 is 11 amino acids. Trimming left V 8 bases short and J 3 bases short, with 7 bases between. CDR1 SNHLY and CDR2 FYNNEI come from the germline V gene. DNA for the CDR3: TGTGCCAGCGGCAGGGACTATGGCTACACCTTC. This encodes CASGRDYGYTF.

CDR3: CASSPQTDTQETQYF. CDR3 DNA sequence: TGCGCCAGCAGCCCCCAGACAGACACCCAAGAGACCCAGTACTTC. The V and J genes are TRBV5-1 and TRBJ2-5; D might be TRBD1 (5 bases). Trimming shortened V by 4 bases and J by 1 base, and 14 bases separated the two germline ends. In germline, CDR1 is SGHRS, CDR2 YFSETQ. This CDR3 comprises 15 residues. The full variable domain, in which reference TRBV5-1 and TRBJ2-5 provide the parts outside the CDR3, is KAGVTQTPRYLIKTRGQQVTLSCSPISGHRSVSWYQQTPGQGLQFLFEYFSETQRNKGNFPGRFSGRQFSNSRSEMNVSTLELGDSALYLCASSPQTDTQETQYFGPGTRLLVL.

This clone was observed a few times. The CDR3 loop is CASSRPPGELFF. CDR3 nucleotide sequence: TGTGCCAGCAGCCGCCCCCCGGGGGAGCTGTTTTTT. The chain recombines TRBV5-4 with TRBJ2-2; D gene ambiguous. The CDR3 runs to 12 residues. The germline gives CDR1 SGHNT, CDR2 YYREEE (reference sequence). V was clipped by 4 bases and J by 8 bases, with 9 bases between them. The whole variable domain, remainder taken from reference TRBV5-4 and TRBJ2-2, is ETGVTQSPTHLIKTRGQQVTLRCSSQSGHNTVSWYQQALGQGPQFIFQYYREEENGRGNFPPRFSGLQFPNYSSELNVNALELDDSALYLCASSRPPGELFFGEGSRLTVL.

The genes are TRBV29-1 and TRBJ2-5; D tentatively fits TRBD1 or TRBD2 (6 bases each). Germline lookup yields CDR1 SQVTM and CDR2 ANQGSEA. This CDR3 is built from 12 residues. Trimming cost V 5 bases and J 3 bases, with 10 bases left between them. CDR3 protein: CSVFGGEETQYF. CDR3 DNA sequence: TGCAGCGTTTTCGGGGGCGAAGAGACCCAGTACTTC.

The chain is built from TRBV7-9 and TRBJ2-1; 13 nucleotides agree with TRBD2. CDR1 SEHNR and CDR2 FQNEAQ come from the germline V gene (reference sequence). V lost 4 bases to trimming and J lost 8 bases; unmatched junction nucleotides: 11. The CDR3 extends over 17 amino acids. The CDR3 DNA is TGTGCCAGCAGCTCCCGCCGGACTAGCGGGAGTGTCTATGAGCAGTTCTTC. It codes for CASSSRRTSGSVYEQFF. Full variable domain (rest looked up from reference TRBV7-9 and TRBJ2-1): DTGVSQNPRHKITKRGQNVTFRCDPISEHNRLYWYRQTLGQGPEFLTYFQNEAQLEKSRLLSDRFSAERPKGSFSTLEIQRTEQGDSAMYLCASSSRRTSGSVYEQFFGPGTRLTVL.